This T cell receptor (beta chain) was recorded in a study of CD8 T cells in ankylosing spondylitis. The CDR3 is 16 residues long. Trimming removed 3 bases from V and 2 bases from J; junction bases left unmatched: 7. Germline V gene data show CDR1 as WSHSY and CDR2 as SAAADI. Study outcomes and limitations: Typical of ankylosing spondylitis blood, it appeared, was a TCR beta motif of under 10 highly homologous variants.

For this clonotype: Its target is not known.

TCRdb used MiXCR to reprocess the 5' RACE reads, holding one entry per CDR3 protein. The sample shows approximately 250,000 distinct CDR3 sequences, 10% to 13% of them seen only once. Sequenced sample: blood, either unsorted or a sorted T cell fraction (not recorded which). V usage is TRBV10-2 and J usage is TRBJ2-3; TRBD2 matches 8 bases. The clonotype was recovered from a male donor with ankylosing spondylitis or in good health (not recorded which). The CDR3 nucleotides read TGCGCCAGCAGTGATCTGCGGGGGGCCACCACAGATACGCAGTATTTT. Translation: CASSDLRGATTDTQYF.